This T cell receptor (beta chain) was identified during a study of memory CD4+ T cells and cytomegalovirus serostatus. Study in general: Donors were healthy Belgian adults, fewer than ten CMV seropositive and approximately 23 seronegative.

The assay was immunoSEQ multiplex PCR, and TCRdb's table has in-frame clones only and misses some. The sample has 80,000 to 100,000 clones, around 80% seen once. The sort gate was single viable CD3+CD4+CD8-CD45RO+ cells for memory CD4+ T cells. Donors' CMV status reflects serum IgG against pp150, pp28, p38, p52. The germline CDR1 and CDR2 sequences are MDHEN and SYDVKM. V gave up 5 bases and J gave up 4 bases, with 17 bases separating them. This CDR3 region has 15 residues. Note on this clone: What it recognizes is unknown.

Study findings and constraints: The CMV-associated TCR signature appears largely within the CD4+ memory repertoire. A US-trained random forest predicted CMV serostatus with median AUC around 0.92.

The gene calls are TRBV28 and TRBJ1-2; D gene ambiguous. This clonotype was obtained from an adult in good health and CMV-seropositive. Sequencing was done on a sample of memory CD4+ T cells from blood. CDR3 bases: TGTGCCAGCAGTCCCCCCAACCCGGGGTTCTATGGCTACACCTTC. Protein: CASSPPNPGFYGYTF.